A single sample is the source of the 29 T cell receptor beta chains below, sequenced in a study of cytomegalovirus exposure and HLA in healthy donors. The PCR contained 60 Vbeta and 13 Jbeta primers. The method was immunoSEQ multiplex PCR; TCRdb's version includes in-frame clones alone and lacks a portion of them. The table records 100,000 to 130,000 clones, under 85% of them present only once. Sequenced sample: PBMCs. These receptors were taken from a male donor in good health and CMV-seronegative.

There are a few counts of this clone. The J gene is TRBJ2-1, the V gene TRBV6-4; 8 nucleotides align to TRBD1. The CDR3 is 15 amino acids. V shed 4 bases, J shed 9 bases, and the junction held 11 bases outside the gene matches. Per the germline V gene, CDR1 is MRHNA and CDR2 is SNTAGT. CDR3 residues: CASSVRGQGKSEQFF. CDR3 DNA sequence: TGTGCCAGCAGTGTAAGAGGACAGGGAAAGAGTGAGCAGTTCTTC.

This chain connects TRBV2 to TRBJ2-7; perhaps TRBD2 as D (5 bases). With 4 bases removed from V and 0 bases from J, the gap between germline ends came to 7 bases. Germline V gene lookup returns CDR1 SNHLY and CDR2 FYNNEI. The CDR3 runs to 13 residues. CDR3 in DNA: TGTGCCAGCAGTGGAGGGAACTCCTACGAGCAGTACTTC. Amino acid sequence: CASSGGNSYEQYF.

This clone occurred once. The V call is TRBV10-3, the J call TRBJ2-7; 14 bases fit TRBD2. The V segment lost 6 bases and the J segment 4 bases; nucleotides outside the gene matches: 2. The CDR3 runs 14 residues. Germline V lookup: CDR1 ENHRY, CDR2 SYGVKD. DNA of the CDR3: TGTGCCATCAGCGGGACTAGCGGGAGTTACGAGCAGTACTTC. Amino acid sequence: CAISGTSGSYEQYF.

The gene calls are TRBV5-8 and TRBJ2-5, with D possibly TRBD1 on 5 matching bases. The J call may be mistaken, given a closer DNA end match to TRBJ2-7. Germline V gives CDR1 SGHTS, CDR2 YDEGEE. The CDR3 extends over 16 amino acids. The CDR3 coding sequence is TGTGCCAGCAGCTTGGAAGGGGCCGCCACCACCTACGAGCAGTACTTC. It encodes CASSLEGAATTYEQYF.

The CDR3 region has the DNA TGCGCCAGCAGCCAAGGCCGCAGGGGGGCGCGCCAAGAGACCCAGTACTTC. Translation: CASSQGRRGARQETQYF. This chain uses TRBV4-1 with TRBJ2-5; a weak D match, TRBD1 (7 bases). CDR3 length: 17 amino acids. Germline CDR1 reads MGHRA; CDR2 reads YSYEKL. The V end was cut by 1 base, the J end by 1 base, with 16 bases between.

This clone was recorded a few times. The chain couples TRBV10-1 to TRBJ2-1; TRBD1 aligns across 8 bases. CDR3 length equals 13 residues. Germline loops: CDR1 WNHNN, CDR2 SYGVQD (reference sequence). Losses at the gene ends were 6 bases for V and 6 bases for J; bases not matched to a gene: 4. CDR3 bases: TGCGCCAGCAGCCGGACAGGGACCAATGAGCAGTTCTTC. As protein: CASSRTGTNEQFF.

The chain combines TRBV6-1 with TRBJ1-5, with D unclear. This CDR3 has 15 residues. The V end lost 1 base, the J end lost 4 bases, and 11 bases lay between the germline ends. CDR1 MNHNS and CDR2 SASEGT come from the germline V gene. The CDR3 here is CASSEVSDINQPQHF. The CDR3 DNA reads as TGTGCCAGCAGTGAAGTTTCAGATATTAATCAGCCCCAGCATTTT.

This chain links TRBV6-1 with TRBJ2-7; 7 nucleotides match TRBD2. There are 15 residues in the CDR3. V dropped 4 bases and J dropped 3; count of bases not matched to a gene: 9. The germline V gene encodes CDR1 MNHNS and CDR2 SASEGT. The chain's CDR3 is CASSAGTNQLYEQYF. CDR3 bases: TGTGCCAGCAGTGCTGGGACTAACCAGCTCTACGAGCAGTACTTC.

The chain is built from TRBV5-4 and TRBJ1-4; 7 bases map to TRBD1. Unmatched junction bases numbered 7, after V lost 1 base and J lost 7 bases. The CDR3 runs 15 residues. From germline, CDR1 is SGHNT and CDR2 YYREEE (reference sequence). For the CDR3, the DNA is TGTGCCAGCAGCTTGAGGGGACAGTCGTTTGAAAAACTGTTTTTT. It codes for CASSLRGQSFEKLFF.

The chain combines TRBV7-2 with TRBJ2-3, with 7 nucleotides matching TRBD2. Trimming took 0 bases from V and 3 from J; bases not matched to a gene: 3. The CDR3 loop spans 15 amino acids. CDR1 SGHTA and CDR2 FQGNSA come from the germline V gene. As DNA, the CDR3 is TGTGCCAGCAGCTTAGCGGGAGGGCCTACAGATACGCAGTATTTT. It codes for CASSLAGGPTDTQYF. The complete variable domain, with remaining parts taken from reference TRBV7-2 and TRBJ2-3, reads GAGVSQSPSNKVTEKGKDVELRCDPISGHTALYWYRQSLGQGLEFLIYFQGNSAPDKSGLPSDRFSAERTGGSVSTLTIQRTQQEDSAVYLCASSLAGGPTDTQYFGPGTRLTVL.

Remarks on this clone: Other DNA sequences in the same sample also yield this CDR3. V and J are TRBV6-6 and TRBJ1-1; TRBD1 might be the D (6 bases). The CDR3 has 15 amino acids. The V end lost 6 bases, the J end lost 0 bases, and 14 bases lay between the germline ends. Looked up from germline, CDR1 is MNHNY and CDR2 is SVGAGI (reference sequence). For the CDR3, the DNA is TGTGCCAGCAGCTACACCGGACAGCTGAACACTGAAGCTTTCTTT. Residues: CASSYTGQLNTEAFF.

The chain uses TRBV11-2 and TRBJ1-3; 7 bases agree with TRBD1. Germline V gives CDR1 SGHAT, CDR2 FQNNGV. The trim removed 5 bases at V and 0 bases at J, leaving 7 bases unmatched. There are 16 residues in the CDR3. The CDR3 nucleotides read TGTGCCAGCAGCGAGACAGGGTCCCGCTCTGGAAACACCATATATTTT. This gives the protein CASSETGSRSGNTIYF.

The chain couples TRBV4-1 to TRBJ2-2; 8 bases are a match to TRBD1. The CDR3 sequence is 18 residues long. Germline V gene sequence: CDR1 MGHRA, CDR2 YSYEKL. V was pared by 3 bases and J by 0 bases, with 9 bases of the junction left unmatched. For the CDR3, the DNA is TGCGCCAGCAGCCACGAGACAGGGGTATTAACGAACACCGGGGAGCTGTTTTTT. Its protein product is CASSHETGVLTNTGELFF.

The chain combines TRBV19 with TRBJ2-5; possibly TRBD2 for D (6 bases). Germline V gene sequence: CDR1 LNHDA, CDR2 SQIVND (reference sequence). The CDR3 spans 16 residues. Trimming took 4 bases from V and 3 from J, leaving 18 bases between them. CDR3 sequence reads: CASSNLGRGFEETQYF. The CDR3 bases are TGTGCCAGTAGTAATCTCGGGAGAGGTTTTGAAGAGACCCAGTACTTC. The full variable domain, completed using reference TRBV19 and TRBJ2-5, is DGGITQSPKYLFRKEGQNVTLSCEQNLNHDAMYWYRQDPGQGLRLIYYSQIVNDFQKGDIAEGYSVSREKKESFPLTVTSAQKNPTAFYLCASSNLGRGFEETQYFGPGTRLLVL.

The chain is built from TRBV7-9 and TRBJ2-3; 8 bases are a match to TRBD2. CDR1 and CDR2 (germline): SEHNR, FQNEAQ (reference sequence). This CDR3 is 16 amino acids long. The trim removed 7 bases at V and 3 bases at J, leaving 12 bases unmatched. CDR3 loop: CASNRPAGGPTDTQYF. In DNA form, the CDR3 reads TGTGCCAGCAACCGCCCGGCGGGAGGACCAACAGATACGCAGTATTTT.

The chain employs TRBV5-1 and TRBJ1-1; the D gene is possibly TRBD1 (6 bases). Trimming removed 4 bases at V and 0 bases at J, with 13 bases between. Germline V lookup: CDR1 SGHRS, CDR2 YFSETQ. The CDR3 sequence is 15 residues long. Here the CDR3 DNA reads TGCGCCAGCAGCGGCTCCGGGACACTGAACACTGAAGCTTTCTTT. Its protein is CASSGSGTLNTEAFF.

Points on this clone: This sample includes further DNA sequences coding for the same CDR3. The chain links TRBV6-4 to TRBJ2-1; TRBD2 matches 13 bases. Per the germline V gene, CDR1 is MRHNA and CDR2 is SNTAGT. The CDR3 extends over 14 amino acids. The V gene end was trimmed by 2 bases and the J gene end by 8 bases; junction bases not matched to a gene: 0. CDR3 loop: CASSDGLAGDEQFF. The CDR3 DNA follows: TGTGCCAGCAGTGACGGACTAGCGGGAGATGAGCAGTTCTTC.

The gene calls are TRBV4-1 and TRBJ1-5; no firm D call. Germline CDR1 reads MGHRA; CDR2 reads YSYEKL. This CDR3 spans 13 amino acids. V was clipped by 4 bases and J by 7 bases, with 11 bases between them. In DNA, the CDR3 is TGCGCCAGCAGCCCCTTATGGCCCCAGCCCCAGCATTTT. This sequence encodes CASSPLWPQPQHF.

To note about this clone: One end of the junction does not line up with germline, which may come from a read error. This sample also contains other DNA sequences that code for the same CDR3. The chain combines TRBV29-1 with TRBJ2-3; tentative D call: TRBD2 (5 bases). Germline loops: CDR1 SQVTM, CDR2 ANQGSEA. The CDR3 runs to 13 residues. CDR3 sequence reads: CSVVGDSTDTQYF. For the CDR3, the DNA is TGTAGCGTAGTCGGAGATTCCACAGATACGCAGTATTTT.

The V call is TRBV7-2, the J call TRBJ2-2; D may be TRBD2 (6 bases). V was pared by 5 bases and J by 4 bases, with 14 bases between. CDR1 is SGHTA, CDR2 FQGNSA, per germline. There are 15 residues in the CDR3. In nucleotides, the CDR3 is TGTGCCAGCAGCCGAACCGGGGGAGGCACCGGGGAGCTGTTTTTT. Its translation is CASSRTGGGTGELFF.

The V gene is TRBV7-6, the J gene TRBJ1-2; D is uncertain. CDR3 length equals 16 residues. V dropped 1 base and J dropped 0 bases, with 12 bases sitting between them. Germline lookup yields CDR1 SGHVS and CDR2 FNYEAQ. The CDR3 here is CASSLESQAANYGYTF. The CDR3 DNA reads TGTGCCAGCAGCTTAGAATCTCAGGCTGCTAACTATGGCTACACCTTC.

This clone has a handful of counts. This chain connects TRBV19 to TRBJ1-5; a weak D match, TRBD1 (6 bases). V gave up 9 bases and J gave up 0 bases, with 12 bases separating them. Germline V gene lookup returns CDR1 LNHDA and CDR2 SQIVND (reference sequence). The CDR3 has 14 amino acids. DNA of the CDR3: TGTGCCAGCCGATTCAGGGGTAGCAATCAGCCCCAGCATTTT. It yields the protein CASRFRGSNQPQHF.

This clone was detected once. The chain combines TRBV11-3 with TRBJ1-1; D is unresolved. V was cut by 3 bases and J by 8 bases, with 13 bases left in between. CDR1 is SGHNT and CDR2 is YENEEA in the germline V gene. The CDR3 is 13 amino acids. The DNA of the CDR3 is TGTGCCAGCAGCTTTTATCCCGGGTCCGAAGCTTTCTTT. Translated: CASSFYPGSEAFF.

The chain uses TRBV5-5 and TRBJ2-1; 12 bases align to TRBD2. V shed 4 bases, J shed 4 bases, and the junction held 6 bases outside the gene matches. There are 16 residues in the CDR3. Germline V gene sequence: CDR1 SGHKS, CDR2 YYEKEE (reference sequence). CDR3 in DNA: TGTGCCAGCAGCCCCCTTCTAGCGGGAGGGTACAATGAGCAGTTCTTC. This sequence encodes CASSPLLAGGYNEQFF. The full variable domain, with the rest looked up from reference TRBV5-5 and TRBJ2-1, is DAGVTQSPTHLIKTRGQQVTLRCSPISGHKSVSWYQQVLGQGPQFIFQYYEKEERGRGNFPDRFSARQFPNYSSELNVNALLLGDSALYLCASSPLLAGGYNEQFFGPGTRLTVL.

CDR3 in amino acids: CASSEEAGGGLDTQYF. The CDR3 coding sequence is TGTGCCAGCAGTGAAGAAGCCGGAGGAGGGCTAGATACGCAGTATTTT. The chain carries TRBV6-1 and TRBJ2-3; possibly TRBD2 for D (6 bases). There are 16 residues in the CDR3. V lost 1 base and J 5 bases, leaving 16 bases between the germline ends. The germline gives CDR1 MNHNS, CDR2 SASEGT.

This clone appeared a single time. J is TRBJ1-1 and V is TRBV19; TRBD1 matches 7 bases. Trimming at V came to 7 bases and at J to 1 base, leaving 9 bases not matched to a gene. Germline loops: CDR1 LNHDA, CDR2 SQIVND (reference sequence). CDR3 size: 15 residues. CDR3 sequence reads: CASTKPRTGNTEAFF. In nucleotides, the CDR3 is TGTGCCAGTACCAAACCCCGGACAGGGAACACTGAAGCTTTCTTT.

The chain is built from TRBV19 and TRBJ2-1, with 9 bases matching TRBD2. This CDR3 is built from 17 residues. The V segment lost 5 bases and the J segment 0 bases; nucleotides outside the gene matches: 8. CDR1 and CDR2 (germline): LNHDA, SQIVND (reference sequence). Written as DNA, the CDR3 is TGTGCCAGTAGTCGAGACCCGGGACTAGCCTCCTACAATGAGCAGTTCTTC. Amino acids: CASSRDPGLASYNEQFF.

The chain joins TRBV10-3 to TRBJ2-3; 9 nucleotides line up with TRBD2. The CDR3 has 17 residues. Per the germline V gene, CDR1 is ENHRY and CDR2 is SYGVKD. Trimming cost V 8 bases and J 3 bases; bases outside gene matches: 15. The CDR3 is CAIAGGGGGSLTDTQYF. The CDR3 DNA follows: TGTGCCATCGCGGGAGGGGGGGGCGGGAGTCTGACAGATACGCAGTATTTT.

V and J are TRBV9 and TRBJ2-1; possibly TRBD2 for D (6 bases). The CDR3 contains 16 residues. V was pared by 3 bases and J by 0 bases, with 13 bases between. Germline assignment: CDR1 SGDLS and CDR2 YYNGEE. CDR3 sequence (DNA): TGTGCCAGCAGCGGCCCAGCGGGCACCTCCTACAATGAGCAGTTCTTC. It is translated as CASSGPAGTSYNEQFF.